This T cell receptor beta chain stems from a study of CD8 T cells in ankylosing spondylitis. A remark on this clonotype: Its target is not known.

The CDR3 runs to 19 residues. Trimming pared 5 bases from V and 0 bases from J, leaving 26 bases between. Germline V gives CDR1 MNHNS, CDR2 SASEGT. The study's findings and limits: A motif of fewer than ten highly homologous TCR beta variants was seen as apparently characteristic of ankylosing spondylitis blood. Reportedly, disease-linked clones are significantly enriched in ankylosing spondylitis patients' matched synovial fluid.

TCRdb reprocessed the 5' RACE reads via MiXCR and lists one record per CDR3 protein. Here the sample spans some 220,000 distinct CDR3 sequences, 5.5% to 7.5% being singletons. This chain uses TRBV6-1 with TRBJ2-7; D tentatively fits TRBD1 or TRBD2 (6 bases each). The sample consisted of blood, either unsorted or a sorted T cell fraction (not recorded which). The TCR sequence derives from a male donor with ankylosing spondylitis. As DNA, the CDR3 is TGTGCCAGCAGTCCCGAGGGGGGTGCTTCTAGGGGGTTCTCCTACGAGCAGTACTTC. Translated, it gives CASSPEGGASRGFSYEQYF.